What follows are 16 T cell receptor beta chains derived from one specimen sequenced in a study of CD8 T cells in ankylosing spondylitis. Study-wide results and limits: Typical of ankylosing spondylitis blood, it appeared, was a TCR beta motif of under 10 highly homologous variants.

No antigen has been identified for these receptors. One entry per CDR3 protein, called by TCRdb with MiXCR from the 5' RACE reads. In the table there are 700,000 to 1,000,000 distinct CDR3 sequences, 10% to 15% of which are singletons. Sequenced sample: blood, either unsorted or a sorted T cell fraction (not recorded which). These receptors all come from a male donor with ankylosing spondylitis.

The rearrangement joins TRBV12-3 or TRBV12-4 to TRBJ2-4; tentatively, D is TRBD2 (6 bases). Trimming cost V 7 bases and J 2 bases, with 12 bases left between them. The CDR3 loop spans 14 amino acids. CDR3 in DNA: TGTGCCAGCACCCGGGGAGGTTCCAAAAACATTCAGTACTTC. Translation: CASTRGGSKNIQYF.

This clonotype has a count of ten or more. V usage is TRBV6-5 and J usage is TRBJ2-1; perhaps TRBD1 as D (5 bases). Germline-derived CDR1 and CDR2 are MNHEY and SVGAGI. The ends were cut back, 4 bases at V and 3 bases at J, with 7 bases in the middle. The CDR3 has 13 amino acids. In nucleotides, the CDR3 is TGTGCCAGCAGTTTGGACAACTACAATGAGCAGTTCTTC. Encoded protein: CASSLDNYNEQFF.

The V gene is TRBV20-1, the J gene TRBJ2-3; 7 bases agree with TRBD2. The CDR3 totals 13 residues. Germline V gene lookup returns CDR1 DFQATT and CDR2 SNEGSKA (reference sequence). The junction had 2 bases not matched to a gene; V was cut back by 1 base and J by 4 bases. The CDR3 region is CSARVLAADTQYF. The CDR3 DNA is TGCAGTGCTAGAGTTCTAGCGGCAGATACGCAGTATTTT.

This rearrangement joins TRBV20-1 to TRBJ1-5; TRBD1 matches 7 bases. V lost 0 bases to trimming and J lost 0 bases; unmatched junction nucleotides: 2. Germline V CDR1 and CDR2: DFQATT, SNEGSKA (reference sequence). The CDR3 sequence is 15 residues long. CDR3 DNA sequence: TGCAGTGCTAGAGATCGACAGGGTAGCAATCAGCCCCAGCATTTT. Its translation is CSARDRQGSNQPQHF.

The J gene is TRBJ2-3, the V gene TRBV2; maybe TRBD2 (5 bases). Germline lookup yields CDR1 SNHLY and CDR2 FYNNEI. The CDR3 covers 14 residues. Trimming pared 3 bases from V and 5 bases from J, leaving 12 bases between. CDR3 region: CASSDLIGGDTQYF. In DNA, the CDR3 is TGTGCCAGCAGTGATTTGATTGGAGGAGATACGCAGTATTTT.

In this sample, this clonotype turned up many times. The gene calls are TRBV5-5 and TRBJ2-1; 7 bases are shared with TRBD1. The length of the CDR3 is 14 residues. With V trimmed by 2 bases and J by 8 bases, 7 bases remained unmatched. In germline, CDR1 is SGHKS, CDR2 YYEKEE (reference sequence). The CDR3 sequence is CASSFTGAQHEQFF. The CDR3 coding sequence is TGTGCCAGCAGCTTTACAGGGGCACAGCATGAGCAGTTCTTC.

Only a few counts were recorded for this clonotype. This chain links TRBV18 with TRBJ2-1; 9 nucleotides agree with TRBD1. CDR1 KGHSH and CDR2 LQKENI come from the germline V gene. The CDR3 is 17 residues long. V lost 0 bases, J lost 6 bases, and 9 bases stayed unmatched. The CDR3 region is CASSPPGQGSLGNEQFF. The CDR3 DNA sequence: TGTGCCAGCTCACCACCGGGACAGGGATCATTGGGCAATGAGCAGTTCTTC.

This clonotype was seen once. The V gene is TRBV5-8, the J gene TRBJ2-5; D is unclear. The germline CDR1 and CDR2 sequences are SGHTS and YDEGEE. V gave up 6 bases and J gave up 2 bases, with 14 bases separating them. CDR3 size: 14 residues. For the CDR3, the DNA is TGTGCCAGCAACACCTTAAGCACACAAGAGACCCAGTACTTC. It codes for CASNTLSTQETQYF.

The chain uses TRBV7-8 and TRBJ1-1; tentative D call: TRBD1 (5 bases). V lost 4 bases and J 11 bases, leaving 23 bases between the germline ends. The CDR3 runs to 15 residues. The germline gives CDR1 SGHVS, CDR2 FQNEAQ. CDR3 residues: CASSSGGALAAGAFF. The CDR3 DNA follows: TGTGCCAGCAGCTCAGGTGGGGCCCTGGCGGCGGGGGCTTTCTTT.

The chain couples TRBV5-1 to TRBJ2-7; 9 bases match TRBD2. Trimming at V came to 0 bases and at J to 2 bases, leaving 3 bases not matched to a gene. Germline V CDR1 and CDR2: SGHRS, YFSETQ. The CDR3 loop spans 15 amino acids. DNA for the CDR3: TGCGCCAGCAGCTTGGTGGCTAGCGGGACCTACGAGCAGTACTTC. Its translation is CASSLVASGTYEQYF.

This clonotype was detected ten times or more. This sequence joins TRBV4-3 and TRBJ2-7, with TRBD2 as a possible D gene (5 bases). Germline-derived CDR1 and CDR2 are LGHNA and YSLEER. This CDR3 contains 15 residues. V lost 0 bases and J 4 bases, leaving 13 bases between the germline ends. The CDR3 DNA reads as TGCGCCAGCAGCCAAGACGAGGGTTTTACGTACGAGCAGTACTTC. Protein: CASSQDEGFTYEQYF.

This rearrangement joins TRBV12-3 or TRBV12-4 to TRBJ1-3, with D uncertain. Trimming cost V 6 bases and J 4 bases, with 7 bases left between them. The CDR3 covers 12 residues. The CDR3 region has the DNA TGTGCCAGCAGAACAACGGGAAACACCATATATTTT. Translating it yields CASRTTGNTIYF.

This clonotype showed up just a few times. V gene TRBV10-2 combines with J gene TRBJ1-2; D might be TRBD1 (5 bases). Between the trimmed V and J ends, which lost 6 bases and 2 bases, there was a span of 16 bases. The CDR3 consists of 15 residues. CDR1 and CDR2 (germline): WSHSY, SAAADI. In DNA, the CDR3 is TGCGCCAGCAGGCCCCGGGACTTTCTGAACTATGGCTACACCTTC. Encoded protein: CASRPRDFLNYGYTF.

The CDR3 loop reads CASSSGSVPDTQYF. DNA for the CDR3: TGTGCCAGCAGCTCCGGTTCCGTTCCCGATACGCAGTATTTT. The chain carries TRBV7-3 and TRBJ2-3; D remains ambiguous. The germline V gene has CDR1 SGHTA and CDR2 FQGTGA. V was cut by 4 bases and J by 6 bases, with 14 bases left in between. The CDR3 sequence is 14 residues long. The full variable domain, completed using reference TRBV7-3 and TRBJ2-3, is GAGVSQTPSNKVTEKGKYVELRCDPISGHTALYWYRQSLGQGPEFLIYFQGTGAADDSGLPNDRFFAVRPEGSVSTLKIQRTERGDSAVYLCASSSGSVPDTQYFGPGTRLTVL.

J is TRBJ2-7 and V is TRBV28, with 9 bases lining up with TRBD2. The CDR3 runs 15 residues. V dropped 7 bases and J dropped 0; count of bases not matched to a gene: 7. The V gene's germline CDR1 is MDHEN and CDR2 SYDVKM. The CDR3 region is CASTPSGRLSYEQYF. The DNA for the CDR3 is TGTGCCAGCACCCCAAGCGGGAGGCTCTCCTACGAGCAGTACTTC.

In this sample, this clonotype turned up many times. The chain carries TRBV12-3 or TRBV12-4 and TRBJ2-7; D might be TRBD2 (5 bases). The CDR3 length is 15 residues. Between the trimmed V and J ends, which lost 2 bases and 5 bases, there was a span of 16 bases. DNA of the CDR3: TGTGCCAGCAGTTTAATGGGCCAGGAGGCGGACGAGCAGTACTTC. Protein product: CASSLMGQEADEQYF.